A selection of T cell receptor beta chains follows, all from one sample in a study of blood T cell repertoires in COVID-19. Produced via immunoSEQ multiplex PCR; TCRdb's table is partial and in-frame only. The sample includes 150,000 or so clones, roughly 93% of them seen just once. Sample: peripheral blood. These receptors were obtained from a woman between 45 and 60 years old with acute or convalescent COVID-19. The CDR3 runs from the conserved cysteine through the conserved F or W. Each record gives: clone size, J gene, D gene, V gene, CDR3 DNA, CDR3 protein. The D gene is left open where the match is weak. Only some rows state a clone size, as once, few, many or a class for expanded clones.

>.|TRBJ2-4|TRBD2|TRBV7-2
TGTGCCAGCAGCTTATGGGGGAGGGTCGGGAGTGGAGACATTCAGTACTTC
CASSLWGRVGSGDIQYF
>.|TRBJ1-6|.|TRBV7-8
TGTGCCAGCAGCTTAGAGATTCACCCGACTTCTCAAAATTCACCCCTCCACTTT
CASSLEIHPTSQNSPLHF
>.|TRBJ2-5|.|TRBV18
TGTGCCAGCTCACTAGCGCGGGAGACCCAGTACTTC
CASSLARETQYF
>few|TRBJ1-1|.|TRBV6-5
TGTGCCAGCAGTTACTCGTTCGGGATGAACACTGAAGCTTTCTTT
CASSYSFGMNTEAFF
>.|TRBJ1-6|.|TRBV9
TGTGCCAGCAGCGTACAGGGGAACTATAATTCACCCCTCCACTTT
CASSVQGNYNSPLHF
>.|TRBJ2-1|.|TRBV7-3
TGTGCCAGCAGCTTACAAGGCGCACAGGGTGTATACAATGAGCAGTTCTTC
CASSLQGAQGVYNEQFF
>.|TRBJ1-3|TRBD1|TRBV28
TGTGCCAGCAGTCCCCGTTGGGCAGGGGGGGGAAACACCATATATTTT
CASSPRWAGGGNTIYF
>.|TRBJ1-4|TRBD1|TRBV15
TGTGCCACCAGCGCCCCGACAGGGAAGGAGGGTGAAAAACTGTTTTTT
CATSAPTGKEGEKLFF
>.|TRBJ1-1|.|TRBV5-1
TGCGCCAGCAGCTTAGACATGAACACTGAAGCTTTCTTT
CASSLDMNTEAFF
>.|TRBJ1-1|.|TRBV7-9
TGTGCCAGCAGCCCCCCATCGCGGGTTATGGGCACTGAAGCTTTCTTT
CASSPPSRVMGTEAFF
>.|TRBJ2-1|.|TRBV3-1/TRBV3-2
TGTGCCAGCAGCCACACAAATGAGCAGTTCTTC
CASSHTNEQFF
>.|TRBJ2-2|TRBD2|TRBV27
TGTGCCAGCAGCTCAGCGGGAGAAAGGACCGGGGAGCTGTTTTTT
CASSSAGERTGELFF
>.|TRBJ2-7|TRBD1|TRBV28
TGTGCCAGCACCTTGACAGGGGGCGGCGAGCAGTACTTC
CASTLTGGGEQYF
>.|TRBJ2-1|TRBD2|TRBV6-2/TRBV6-3
TGTGCCAGCCGCCCGGGACTAGCGGGTTTTAGCTCCTACAATGAGCAGTTCTTC
CASRPGLAGFSSYNEQFF
>.|TRBJ1-1|.|TRBV6-5
TGTGCCAGCAACGGACACAGGGCCACTGAAGCTTTCTTT
CASNGHRATEAFF
>.|TRBJ1-6|.|TRBV2
TGTGCCTCAAGCGGGTTTTCGATCAATTCACCCCTCCACTTT
CASSGFSINSPLHF
>.|TRBJ1-2|.|TRBV7-9
TGTGCCAGCAGCTTAGCTCCAGTTTCTAACTATGGCTACACCTTC
CASSLAPVSNYGYTF
>.|TRBJ1-1|.|TRBV6-5
TGTGCCAGCAGCGCCCGCCTGGAGACTGAAGCTTTCTTT
CASSARLETEAFF
>.|TRBJ1-6|.|TRBV6-5
TGTGCCAGCAGTTACTCGCCGGGAATCGGTTCACCCCTCCACTTT
CASSYSPGIGSPLHF
>.|TRBJ2-1|.|TRBV18
TGTGCCAGCTCACCAGGGGCAGGTAGTAATGAGCAGTTCTTC
CASSPGAGSNEQFF
>.|TRBJ1-1|.|TRBV3-1/TRBV3-2
TGTGCCAGCAGCTCCAGGGATGGGGCTGAAGCTTTCTTT
CASSSRDGAEAFF
>.|TRBJ1-2|.|TRBV7-3
TGTGCCAGCAGCCCGACAGGATTCGATGGCTACACCTTC
CASSPTGFDGYTF
>.|TRBJ2-1|TRBD2|TRBV4-3
TGCGCCAGCAGCCAAGATAGCGCTAGCGGGAGTCATGAGCAGTTCTTC
CASSQDSASGSHEQFF
>.|TRBJ1-4|TRBD1|TRBV15
TGTGCCACCAGCACGTCGGTGACAGGGAGTGGGAAACTGTTTTTT
CATSTSVTGSGKLFF
>.|TRBJ1-1|TRBD1|TRBV18
TGTGCCAGCTCACCGACAGGGCCAAAATCTTATCTCGGGGAAGCTTTCTTT
CASSPTGPKSYLGEAFF
>.|TRBJ1-5|.|TRBV6-1
TGTGCCAGCAGTGAAATTGGGAGCCAGCCCCAGCATTTT
CASSEIGSQPQHF
>.|TRBJ2-2|.|TRBV24-1
TGTGCCACCCGGGATGGGAGGAACACCGGGGAGCTGTTTTTT
CATRDGRNTGELFF
>.|TRBJ1-6|.|TRBV6-5
TGTGCCAGCTTCGACAGCAGCTCCTATAATTCACCCCTCCACTTT
CASFDSSSYNSPLHF
>.|TRBJ1-4|TRBD1|TRBV3-1/TRBV3-2
TGTGCCAGCAGCCAGGAAACCGACAGGGACCCTGAAAACCTGTTTTTT
CASSQETDRDPENLFF
>.|TRBJ1-5|.|TRBV3-1/TRBV3-2
TGTGCCAGCAGCCAAGATCAGCGCGAGACAGATAGCAATCAGCCCCAGCATTTT
CASSQDQRETDSNQPQHF
>.|TRBJ1-5|.|TRBV30
TGTGCCTGGAGTAGAAACGTCCTAAGTGCGCCCCAGCATTTT
CAWSRNVLSAPQHF
>.|TRBJ1-6|TRBD1|TRBV27
TGTGCCAGCATGCCAACAGGGGGCTTCCATTCACCCCTCCACTTT
CASMPTGGFHSPLHF
>.|TRBJ2-5|.|TRBV15
TGTGCCACCAGCGCGCCAGGAAGGGAGACCCAGTACTTC
CATSAPGRETQYF
>.|TRBJ1-6|TRBD1|TRBV20-1
TGCAGTGCTAGTAGGGTTACAGGGGGTAATAATTCACCCCTCCACTTT
CSASRVTGGNNSPLHF
>.|TRBJ1-1|.|TRBV28
TGTGCCAGCTCGACGGGAGAGGGAGGCACTGAAGCTTTCTTT
CASSTGEGGTEAFF
>.|TRBJ2-5|.|TRBV4-1
TGCGCCAGCAGCCTATTAATATCGGAGACCCAGTACTTC
CASSLLISETQYF
>.|TRBJ2-1|.|TRBV28
TGTGCCAGCAGGGGAGGGGGTAACGATGAGCAGTTCTTC
CASRGGGNDEQFF
>.|TRBJ2-5|TRBD2|TRBV2
TGTGCCAGCAGTCAAGACGCGGGGGTCACAGAGACCCAGTACTTC
CASSQDAGVTETQYF
>.|TRBJ2-7|.|TRBV6-2/TRBV6-3
TGTGCCAGCAGTCCAAGCGGCTACGAGCAGTACTTC
CASSPSGYEQYF
>.|TRBJ2-5|TRBD2|TRBV7-8
TGTGCCAGCAGCTCGAGATTAGCGGGAGGGCCAGTAGAAGAGACCCAGTACTTC
CASSSRLAGGPVEETQYF
>.|TRBJ2-2|.|TRBV5-1
TGCGCCAGCAGCTTGGCAGCGGTCACCGGGGAGCTGTTTTTT
CASSLAAVTGELFF
>few|TRBJ2-7|TRBD1|TRBV25-1
TGTGCCAGCAGTGAGCGACAGGGCTACGAGCAGTACTTC
CASSERQGYEQYF
>.|TRBJ2-1|TRBD2|TRBV6-5
TGTGCCAGCAAAACTAGCGGGGTTTCCTACAATGAGCAGTTCTTC
CASKTSGVSYNEQFF
>.|TRBJ2-1|.|TRBV24-1
TGTGCCACCAGTGACACCGGGACATATTACAATGAGCAGTTCTTC
CATSDTGTYYNEQFF
>.|TRBJ1-5|TRBD1|TRBV19
TGTGCCAGTAGTACCTCGGGACAGGGCTATCAGCCCCAGCATTTT
CASSTSGQGYQPQHF
>.|TRBJ2-7|.|TRBV4-3
TGCGCCAGCAGCCTCCGGGTCCATTCCTACGAGCAGTACTTC
CASSLRVHSYEQYF
>.|TRBJ2-2|TRBD1|TRBV27
TGTGCCAGCAGTCCGACTTCGCCAGGGGGCTGGGACGGGGAGCTGTTTTTT
CASSPTSPGGWDGELFF
>.|TRBJ2-1|TRBD2|TRBV28
TGTGCCAGCAGTTTCTGGACTAGCGGGTACAATGAGCAGTTCTTC
CASSFWTSGYNEQFF
>.|TRBJ2-3|TRBD2|TRBV6-2/TRBV6-3
TGTGCCAGCAGCCCCGGACTAGCGGGGGGGATCTTCACAGATACGCAGTATTTT
CASSPGLAGGIFTDTQYF
>.|TRBJ1-1|.|TRBV6-2/TRBV6-3
TGTGCCAGCAGTTTCAACATGAACACTGAAGCTTTCTTT
CASSFNMNTEAFF
>.|TRBJ2-3|TRBD2|TRBV6-4
TGTGCCAGCAGTGACGATGGCGGGAGTTTGGCAGATACGCAGTATTTT
CASSDDGGSLADTQYF
>once|TRBJ2-7|TRBD1|TRBV7-8
TGTGCCAGCAGCATAAGACAGGGGCCCTACGAGCAGTACTTC
CASSIRQGPYEQYF
>.|TRBJ1-6|.|TRBV2
TGTGCCAGCACTATAGACTGGGTTTCACCCCTCCACTTT
CASTIDWVSPLHF
>.|TRBJ2-2|TRBD1|TRBV2
TGTGCCAGCAGAGCACCGGGACAGGGAGCCGGGGAGCTGTTTTTT
CASRAPGQGAGELFF
>.|TRBJ1-5|.|TRBV4-1
TGCGCCAGCAGCCAAGACTCACGGTACGTCAATCAGCCCCAGCATTTT
CASSQDSRYVNQPQHF
>.|TRBJ2-2|.|TRBV10-3
TGTGCCACCCGAGGGACTTGGGCAGCGGGGGAGCTGTTTTTT
CATRGTWAAGELFF
>.|TRBJ2-1|TRBD2|TRBV2
TGTGCCAGCAGTGACGAGCGGGGTGAGCAGTTCTTC
CASSDERGEQFF
>.|TRBJ1-1|.|TRBV5-6
TGTGCCAGCAGCTCATACAGGGCGGAGAACACTGAAGCTTTCTTT
CASSSYRAENTEAFF
>.|TRBJ2-3|TRBD1|TRBV4-1
TGCGCCAGCAGCCAAGAGAGCAGGGGGCTGGATACGCAGTATTTT
CASSQESRGLDTQYF